A single sample is the source of the 21 T cell receptor beta chains below, sequenced in a study of blood T cell repertoires in COVID-19. Libraries were prepared by immunoSEQ multiplex PCR; TCRdb keeps only in-frame clonotypes and omits some of them. The table includes under 300,000 clones, 88% detected once. The sample consisted of peripheral blood. The receptors originated from a woman aged 30 to 39 with acute or convalescent COVID-19.

CDR3 in amino acids: CASSYATDRGLEKLFF. DNA for the CDR3: TGTGCCAGCAGTTACGCAACGGACAGGGGGCTTGAAAAACTGTTTTTT. The chain is built from TRBV6-5 and TRBJ1-4, with 11 nucleotides matching TRBD1. The V gene end was trimmed by 2 bases and the J gene end by 7 bases; junction bases not matched to a gene: 6. Germline V gives CDR1 MNHEY, CDR2 SVGAGI. CDR3 length equals 16 residues.

The rearrangement links TRBV6-5 to TRBJ1-5; the D is unclear. The CDR3 has 14 amino acids. V shed 2 bases and J shed 7 bases, with 12 bases lying between them. Per the germline V gene, CDR1 is MNHEY and CDR2 is SVGAGI. CDR3 coding DNA: TGTGCCAGCAGTTACGTCGTCGGTCGACAGCCCCAGCATTTT. Protein sequence: CASSYVVGRQPQHF.

This chain connects TRBV30 to TRBJ2-7; TRBD2 agrees at 9 bases. From germline, CDR1 is GTSNPN and CDR2 SVGIG (reference sequence). CDR3 length: 13 amino acids. The ends lost 8 bases at V and 5 bases at J; junction bases unmatched: 10. The CDR3 reads CAIRREGLDEQYF. The CDR3 nucleotides are TGTGCCATTAGGCGGGAGGGCCTGGACGAGCAGTACTTC.

This clone was seen a single time. The V gene is TRBV6-2 or TRBV6-3, the J gene TRBJ1-1; no clear D gene. CDR1 and CDR2 (germline): MNHEY, SVGEGT. The CDR3 spans 17 residues. V was shortened by 0 bases and J by 1 base, with 15 bases between the two germline ends. The CDR3 DNA sequence: TGTGCCAGCAGTTACTCGAAGGCAGGTTTGGCGAACACTGAAGCTTTCTTT. Translated: CASSYSKAGLANTEAFF.

The rearrangement joins TRBV15 to TRBJ2-5, with a weak D call TRBD1 (5 bases). CDR1 and CDR2 (germline): LNHNV, YYDKDF (reference sequence). This CDR3 spans 14 amino acids. Trimming stripped 9 bases from V and 1 base from J, with 15 bases between. The CDR3 sequence is CATTQGGIQETQYF. DNA for the CDR3: TGTGCCACTACCCAGGGTGGAATCCAAGAGACCCAGTACTTC.

The chain is built from TRBV27 and TRBJ2-7; 10 bases agree with TRBD1. The CDR3 extends over 15 amino acids. Germline V gives CDR1 MNHEY, CDR2 SMNVEV (reference sequence). J lost 1 base, V lost 6 bases, and 6 bases had no gene match. CDR3 sequence reads: CASSPGQGKSYEQYF. The CDR3 DNA is TGTGCCAGCAGCCCGGGACAGGGGAAGTCCTACGAGCAGTACTTC.

This CDR3 reads CASSGSGKNYNEQFF. DNA for the CDR3: TGTGCCAGCAGCGGTAGCGGGAAGAACTACAATGAGCAGTTCTTC. The chain links TRBV9 to TRBJ2-1, with 8 positions matching TRBD2. CDR1 is SGDLS and CDR2 is YYNGEE in the germline V gene. There are 15 residues in the CDR3. The V and J ends lost 3 bases and 3 bases, in that order; junction bases with no gene match: 5. The full variable domain, rest sourced from reference TRBV9 and TRBJ2-1, is DSGVTQTPKHLITATGQRVTLRCSPRSGDLSVYWYQQSLDQGLQFLIQYYNGEERAKGNILERFSAQQFPDLHSELNLSSLELGDSALYFCASSGSGKNYNEQFFGPGTRLTVL.

This sequence joins TRBV21-1 and TRBJ2-7; TRBD2, the table's D call, was not compared with the DNA. TRBV21-1 is listed as a pseudogene. The CDR3 length is 15 residues. As DNA, the CDR3 is TGTGCCAGTGAGCCCAGCGCGGTAGGCTCCTACGAGCAGTACTTC. Encoded protein: CASEPSAVGSYEQYF.

The chain is built from TRBV5-1 and TRBJ1-1, with 8 bases fitting TRBD1. V shed 4 bases and J 1 base; nucleotides not matched to a gene: 12. The germline CDR1 and CDR2 sequences are SGHRS and YFSETQ. This CDR3 is built from 17 residues. The CDR3 nucleotides are TGCGCCAGCAGCGCACACCGGACAGGGAGATCGAACACTGAAGCTTTCTTT. This gives the protein CASSAHRTGRSNTEAFF.

The chain carries TRBV19 and TRBJ2-1; 9 bases match TRBD2. The CDR3 has 19 amino acids. The germline gives CDR1 LNHDA, CDR2 SQIVND (reference sequence). V shed 5 bases and J 6 bases; nucleotides not matched to a gene: 20. The CDR3 is CASSLFLRDVAGVINEQFF. CDR3 sequence (DNA): TGTGCCAGTAGTCTTTTCCTCAGGGACGTAGCGGGAGTCATCAATGAGCAGTTCTTC. Variable domain in full (rest from reference TRBV19 and TRBJ2-1): DGGITQSPKYLFRKEGQNVTLSCEQNLNHDAMYWYRQDPGQGLRLIYYSQIVNDFQKGDIAEGYSVSREKKESFPLTVTSAQKNPTAFYLCASSLFLRDVAGVINEQFFGPGTRLTVL.

The chain employs TRBV15 and TRBJ2-3; the D gene is possibly TRBD1 (6 bases). Trimming took off 0 bases at V and 1 base at J, with 11 bases between the two ends. The CDR3 is made up of 16 amino acids. Germline V lookup: CDR1 LNHNV, CDR2 YYDKDF (reference sequence). CDR3 region: CATSRDGAGGTDTQYF. The CDR3 DNA sequence: TGTGCCACCAGCAGAGATGGGGCAGGGGGCACAGATACGCAGTATTTT.

The J gene is TRBJ2-1, the V gene TRBV4-3, with 11 bases matching TRBD2. Germline-derived CDR1 and CDR2 are LGHNA and YSLEER. The CDR3 extends over 18 amino acids. J gave up 4 bases and V 1 base, and 9 bases lay outside the gene matches. The CDR3 DNA is TGCGCCAGCAGCCAAGTCCCACCCGGGACTAGCGGTTACAATGAGCAGTTCTTC. It encodes CASSQVPPGTSGYNEQFF.

The V and J genes are TRBV24-1 and TRBJ2-7, with 12 bases aligning to TRBD2. Losses at the gene ends were 2 bases for V and 4 bases for J; bases not matched to a gene: 2. Germline lookup yields CDR1 KGHDR and CDR2 SFDVKD. CDR3 length equals 15 residues. As DNA, the CDR3 is TGTGCCACCAGTGATTCTAGCGGGAGGGCTTACGAGCAGTACTTC. Its protein is CATSDSSGRAYEQYF.

This chain links TRBV21-1 with TRBJ2-5; no DNA check was done on the table's D call, TRBD1. TRBV21-1 is noted as a pseudogene. The CDR3 length is 18 residues. CDR3 DNA: TGTGCCAGCAGCAAAATCCCATTATGCAGGGAATTCATAGAGACCCAGTACTTC. Protein product: CASSKIPLCREFIETQYF.

The rearrangement joins TRBV10-3 to TRBJ1-5; D not certain. Trimming removed 6 bases at V and 4 bases at J, with 10 bases between. Germline CDR1 reads ENHRY; CDR2 reads SYGVKD. The CDR3 has 13 amino acids. CDR3: CAIRGEGNQPQHF. CDR3 nucleotide sequence: TGTGCCATCAGGGGAGAGGGTAATCAGCCCCAGCATTTT.

The chain joins TRBV19 to TRBJ1-6; TRBD1 matches 8 bases. V shed 2 bases, J shed 9 bases, and the junction held 6 bases outside the gene matches. CDR3 size: 15 residues. Germline V gives CDR1 LNHDA, CDR2 SQIVND (reference sequence). The CDR3 nucleotides read TGTGCCAGTAGTATACGGACAGGGTCAAGTTCACCCCTCCACTTT. Translated: CASSIRTGSSSPLHF.

A remark on this clone: Germline is not matched at one junction end, which may reflect a read error. The J gene is TRBJ1-6, the V gene TRBV6-1, with TRBD1 matching 10 bases. Germline values: CDR1 MNHNS, CDR2 SASEGT. This CDR3 is 15 amino acids long. The chain's CDR3 is CASNERQGAVSPLHF. The CDR3 nucleotides read TGTGCCAGCAATGAAAGACAGGGGGCGGTTTCACCCCTCCACTTT.

This clone was observed once. Its ends do not fully match the called genes, so a read error is possible. The chain couples TRBV7-9 to TRBJ2-7; TRBD1 might be the D (6 bases). The CDR3 loop spans 11 amino acids. Germline CDR1 is SEHNR and CDR2 is FQNEAQ (reference sequence). CDR3 DNA sequence: TGTGCCAGCAGCTTAGGACAGGTGGGATCCTTC. Translating it yields CASSLGQVGSF.

This clone was seen just once. The rearrangement joins TRBV5-1 to TRBJ2-2; 9 bases are shared with TRBD1. The CDR3 is 16 amino acids. The germline CDR1 and CDR2 sequences are SGHRS and YFSETQ. The V and J ends lost 4 bases and 6 bases, in that order; junction bases with no gene match: 10. CDR3 DNA: TGCGCCAGCAGCCGGGTTACAGGGGGCGCGGCCGGGGAGCTGTTTTTT. Its protein is CASSRVTGGAAGELFF.

This clone has just one count. J is TRBJ2-1 and V is TRBV30, with 7 bases that match TRBD2. V gave up 5 bases and J gave up 0 bases; unmatched junction bases: 1. The CDR3 spans 13 residues. CDR1 and CDR2 from the germline V gene are GTSNPN and SVGIG (reference sequence). Written as DNA, the CDR3 is TGTGCCTGGGGCGGGAGCTCCTACAATGAGCAGTTCTTC. It is translated as CAWGGSSYNEQFF.

For this clone: The sample holds other DNA sequences that translate to the same CDR3. V gene TRBV19 combines with J gene TRBJ2-7; TRBD1 aligns across 7 bases. This CDR3 spans 13 amino acids. Germline V gives CDR1 LNHDA, CDR2 SQIVND (reference sequence). V shed 3 bases and J 3 bases; nucleotides not matched to a gene: 2. The CDR3 spells CASSIGTVYEQYF. The CDR3 DNA follows: TGTGCCAGTAGTATCGGGACAGTCTACGAGCAGTACTTC.